These 15 T cell receptor beta chains were all obtained from the same sample, sequenced in a study of preoperative IRX-2 immunotherapy in early breast cancer. The method was immunoSEQ multiplex PCR; TCRdb's version includes in-frame clones alone and lacks a portion of them. This repertoire shows 35,000 to 50,000 clones, approximately 95% found once; its top ten account for 1.6%. Treatment reported: preoperative locoregional IRX-2 cytokine immunotherapy. Here the sequenced sample was tumor tissue, taken after IRX-2 immunotherapy. These receptors originate from a human donor with breast cancer.

This clone occurred once. J is TRBJ2-1 and V is TRBV10-3; maybe TRBD2 (7 bases). The CDR3 sequence is 15 residues long. CDR1 and CDR2 (germline): ENHRY, SYGVKD. Trimming removed 6 bases from V and 1 base from J, with 13 bases in between. The CDR3 reads CAISGGGVSYNEQFF. The CDR3 DNA is TGTGCCATCAGCGGAGGGGGGGTTTCCTACAATGAGCAGTTCTTC.

The table lists this clone with a count of one. The chain combines TRBV5-1 with TRBJ2-3, with a weak D call TRBD1 (5 bases). Germline V gene data show CDR1 as SGHRS and CDR2 as YFSETQ. Trimming took 4 bases from V and 0 from J, leaving 15 bases between them. CDR3 length: 16 residues. This CDR3 is CASSPRASISTDTQYF. CDR3 sequence (DNA): TGCGCCAGCAGCCCCAGGGCATCGATCAGCACAGATACGCAGTATTTT.

The rearrangement joins TRBV5-6 to TRBJ1-5; TRBD1 matches at 11 bases. CDR1 SGHDT and CDR2 YYEEEE come from the germline V gene. V dropped 3 bases and J dropped 8; count of bases not matched to a gene: 7. This CDR3 is built from 15 residues. CDR3 in amino acids: CASSSGTGGLEPQHF. CDR3 bases: TGTGCCAGCAGCTCGGGGACAGGGGGTCTGGAGCCCCAGCATTTT.

V is TRBV28 and J is TRBJ1-4; tentative D call: TRBD1 (5 bases). This CDR3 region has 16 residues. Trimming cost V 2 bases and J 0 bases, with 10 bases left between them. Germline V gene sequence: CDR1 MDHEN, CDR2 SYDVKM. CDR3 nucleotide sequence: TGTGCCAGCAGTTTAGTGGGGGGTACAACTAATGAAAAACTGTTTTTT. Translating it yields CASSLVGGTTNEKLFF.

The rearrangement joins TRBV2 to TRBJ2-5, with 7 bases that match TRBD1. Germline V lookup: CDR1 SNHLY, CDR2 FYNNEI. The CDR3 has 13 amino acids. With 4 bases clipped from V and 2 bases from J, the junction kept 1 base outside the gene matches. CDR3 protein: CASSGDRQETQYF. The CDR3 DNA reads as TGTGCCAGCAGTGGGGACAGACAAGAGACCCAGTACTTC.

The chain recombines TRBV11-2 with TRBJ2-1; D gene ambiguous. The V end lost 4 bases, the J end lost 8 bases, and 21 bases lay between the germline ends. Looked up from germline, CDR1 is SGHAT and CDR2 is FQNNGV. There are 16 residues in the CDR3. The DNA of the CDR3 is TGTGCCAGCAGCTCTTTGGTGGCGCCCCCTGCACATGAGCAGTTCTTC. It translates to CASSSLVAPPAHEQFF.

The chain employs TRBV14 and TRBJ2-1; the D gene is possibly TRBD2 (6 bases). The CDR3 length is 16 residues. V lost 3 bases and J 7 bases, leaving 19 bases between the germline ends. Germline V gives CDR1 SGHDN, CDR2 FVKESK. CDR3 protein: CASSHFSGTGRNEQFF. In nucleotides, the CDR3 is TGTGCCAGCAGCCATTTCTCCGGGACTGGCAGAAATGAGCAGTTCTTC.

The chain recombines TRBV4-3 with TRBJ2-3; 7 positions agree with TRBD1. The junction had 10 bases not matched to a gene; V was cut back by 3 bases and J by 4 bases. Per germline, CDR1 LGHNA and CDR2 YSLEER. There are 16 residues in the CDR3. The CDR3 DNA is TGCGCCAGCAGCCATCTGACAGGGTTTGGCCCAGATACGCAGTATTTT. Translation gives CASSHLTGFGPDTQYF.

This chain links TRBV4-1 with TRBJ2-1, with TRBD2 matching over 8 bases. The germline gives CDR1 MGHRA, CDR2 YSYEKL. This CDR3 comprises 13 residues. V was pared by 6 bases and J by 7 bases, with 5 bases of the junction left unmatched. Here the CDR3 reads CASSRAGENEQFF. Written as DNA, the CDR3 is TGCGCCAGCAGTAGAGCGGGAGAGAATGAGCAGTTCTTC.

V and J are TRBV7-2 and TRBJ1-5; TRBD1 is a possible D gene (5 bases). Germline CDR1 is SGHTA and CDR2 is FQGNSA. This CDR3 region has 14 residues. V was cut by 2 bases and J by 5 bases, with 10 bases left in between. CDR3 sequence (DNA): TGTGCCAGCAGCTTACAGGGCACCTATCAGCCCCAGCATTTT. Its protein is CASSLQGTYQPQHF.

V and J are TRBV6-6 and TRBJ1-6; D gene uncertain. This CDR3 comprises 12 residues. The germline V gene has CDR1 MNHNY and CDR2 SVGAGI (reference sequence). The V end was cut by 2 bases, the J end by 6 bases, with 2 bases between. The CDR3, as DNA: TGTGCCAGCAGTTACCCTAATTCACCCCTCCACTTT. This codes for CASSYPNSPLHF.

This clone came up once. V and J are TRBV7-9 and TRBJ2-3; D is undetermined. V was cut by 3 bases and J by 0 bases, with 10 bases left in between. Looked up from germline, CDR1 is SEHNR and CDR2 is FQNEAQ (reference sequence). This CDR3 contains 15 residues. In DNA, the CDR3 is TGTGCCAGCAGCTTCTTATCAACTAGCACAGATACGCAGTATTTT. This gives the protein CASSFLSTSTDTQYF.

On this clone itself: One end of the junction varies from germline; a read error may be responsible. The V and J genes are TRBV7-9 and TRBJ2-7, with TRBD2 identical over 9 bases. Germline V CDR1 and CDR2: SEHNR, FQNEAQ (reference sequence). The CDR3 has 14 residues. CDR3 protein: CVSAGGTASWEQYF. Written as DNA, the CDR3 is TGTGTCAGCGCGGGGGGGACGGCCAGTTGGGAGCAGTACTTC.

This clone was recorded once. This rearrangement joins TRBV7-2 to TRBJ1-5; the D is unclear. The CDR3 runs 13 residues. Trimming took 5 bases from V and 2 from J, leaving 7 bases between them. Per germline, CDR1 SGHTA and CDR2 FQGNSA. Here the CDR3 reads CASSTDGNQPQHF. Written as DNA, the CDR3 is TGTGCCAGCAGCACAGACGGCAATCAGCCCCAGCATTTT.

CDR3 DNA sequence: TGTGCCACGCGCCAGGGGAACCATGGCTACACCTTC. Amino acids: CATRQGNHGYTF. The chain carries TRBV27 and TRBJ1-2; a possible D gene is TRBD1 (6 bases). The length of the CDR3 is 12 residues. Germline lookup yields CDR1 MNHEY and CDR2 SMNVEV (reference sequence). The germline V and J ends were trimmed by 10 bases and 6 bases, with 15 bases remaining between them.